These 32 T cell receptor beta chains were all obtained from the same sample, sequenced in a study of Ad26.COV2.S vaccination and SARS-CoV-2 variants. Treatment specified: roughly 20 received Ad26.COV2.S at low or high dose, single or two shots; a few received placebo; per-sample allocation not given. Sampling was performed 63 days after the first vaccine or placebo injection. Sequenced by immunoSEQ multiplex PCR; TCRdb stores in-frame clones only, minus some. The data hold roughly 460,000 clones, with roughly nine tenths observed a single time. Here the sequenced sample was peripheral blood, taken in a trial of Ad26.COV2.S vaccine versus placebo. The source is a person aged 18-60 years who received the Ad26.COV2.S COVID-19 vaccine or a placebo.

The rearrangement uses TRBV28 and TRBJ2-7; 8 bases map to TRBD1. CDR1 and CDR2 from the germline V gene are MDHEN and SYDVKM. V gave up 4 bases and J gave up 5 bases; unmatched junction bases: 13. The CDR3 loop spans 16 amino acids. CDR3 loop: CASSSYTRGLTDEQYF. DNA of the CDR3: TGTGCCAGCAGTTCATATACCAGGGGGCTAACTGACGAGCAGTACTTC.

The V call is TRBV10-3, the J call TRBJ1-1, with D possibly matching TRBD1 (5 bases). CDR1 is ENHRY and CDR2 is SYGVKD in the germline V gene. V lost 6 bases, J lost 7 bases, and 18 bases lay in between. The CDR3 sequence is 14 residues long. In DNA, the CDR3 is TGTGCCATCAGCGCCGGGGTTGGGACCTATGAAGCTTTCTTT. This sequence encodes CAISAGVGTYEAFF.

This sequence joins TRBV5-4 and TRBJ2-7, with 7 bases that match TRBD2. CDR1 is SGHNT, CDR2 YYREEE, per germline (reference sequence). This CDR3 contains 15 residues. The junction had 4 bases not matched to a gene; V was cut back by 0 bases and J by 1 base. The CDR3 region is CASSLVGGGSYEQYF. The CDR3, as DNA: TGTGCCAGCAGCTTGGTGGGCGGGGGTTCCTACGAGCAGTACTTC.

V is TRBV6-5 and J is TRBJ2-7; TRBD2 matches at 10 bases. V gave up 5 bases and J gave up 5 bases; unmatched junction bases: 6. There are 14 residues in the CDR3. Germline CDR1 and CDR2: MNHEY and SVGAGI. The CDR3 DNA sequence: TGTGCCAGCAGTCCTAGCGGGAGTGTCAACGAGCAGTACTTC. It is translated as CASSPSGSVNEQYF.

This clone occurred once. The chain joins TRBV6-2 or TRBV6-3 to TRBJ2-1; 9 bases are shared with TRBD2. Germline assignment: CDR1 MNHEY and CDR2 SVGEGT. The CDR3 sequence is 16 residues long. V gave up 3 bases and J gave up 6 bases; unmatched junction bases: 9. CDR3 coding DNA: TGTGCCAGCAGTTATCGGCCGGGACTAGCACCCAATGAGCAGTTCTTC. Translating it yields CASSYRPGLAPNEQFF.

This chain uses TRBV4-1 with TRBJ1-6, with D uncertain. Trimming took off 3 bases at V and 5 bases at J, with 8 bases between the two ends. Germline values: CDR1 MGHRA, CDR2 YSYEKL. This CDR3 contains 14 residues. CDR3 in DNA: TGCGCCAGCAGCCACGGACTGAATAATTCACCCCTCCACTTT. Translating gives CASSHGLNNSPLHF.

This chain connects TRBV20-1 to TRBJ2-1, with D perhaps matching TRBD1 (5 bases). V shed 3 bases and J shed 3 bases, with 15 bases lying between them. The germline gives CDR1 DFQATT, CDR2 SNEGSKA (reference sequence). The CDR3 runs 15 residues. This CDR3 is CSASLGVTDYNEQFF. As DNA, the CDR3 is TGCAGTGCTAGTCTAGGGGTTACGGACTACAATGAGCAGTTCTTC.

This sequence joins TRBV19 and TRBJ2-2, with 9 positions matching TRBD2. The trim removed 2 bases at V and 5 bases at J, leaving 6 bases unmatched. Germline V CDR1 and CDR2: LNHDA, SQIVND (reference sequence). The CDR3 contains 16 residues. CDR3 in DNA: TGTGCCAGTAGTATATTGCGGGGGGGCTCTACCGGGGAGCTGTTTTTT. It encodes CASSILRGGSTGELFF.

The chain combines TRBV19 with TRBJ1-2, with a weak D call TRBD1 (6 bases). CDR1 and CDR2 (germline): LNHDA, SQIVND (reference sequence). The CDR3 contains 14 residues. Deletions cut 6 bases from V and 4 bases from J, with 15 bases between. DNA for the CDR3: TGTGCCAGTAGACACAGGGCCGGGGGCTATGGCTACACCTTC. Translation gives CASRHRAGGYGYTF.

In nucleotides, the CDR3 is TGTGCCACCCTTATGTCTACTAGCGGGTTCTATGAGCAGTTCTTC. This encodes CATLMSTSGFYEQFF. This chain links TRBV6-6 with TRBJ2-1, with 9 bases lining up with TRBD2. In germline, CDR1 is MNHNY, CDR2 SVGAGI (reference sequence). V lost 10 bases to trimming and J lost 8 bases; unmatched junction nucleotides: 15. This CDR3 has 15 residues.

The genes are TRBV10-3 and TRBJ1-1; D is unclear. Trimming took 0 bases from V and 7 from J, leaving 12 bases between them. Germline V lookup: CDR1 ENHRY, CDR2 SYGVKD. This CDR3 spans 14 amino acids. The chain's CDR3 is CAISESAKRVEAFF. Here the CDR3 DNA reads TGTGCCATCAGTGAGTCGGCCAAACGGGTTGAAGCTTTCTTT.

The chain joins TRBV24-1 to TRBJ2-7; 8 nucleotides match TRBD1. Looked up from germline, CDR1 is KGHDR and CDR2 is SFDVKD. The CDR3 is 14 amino acids. The junction had 3 bases not matched to a gene; V was cut back by 1 base and J by 5 bases. The CDR3 reads CATSDFSGGNEQYF. CDR3 in DNA: TGTGCCACCAGTGATTTTTCAGGGGGCAACGAGCAGTACTTC.

The rearrangement links TRBV25-1 to TRBJ1-6; 9 bases line up with TRBD1. Germline values: CDR1 MGHDK, CDR2 SYGVNS. V lost 1 base to trimming and J lost 11 bases; unmatched junction nucleotides: 6. The CDR3 loop spans 15 amino acids. The CDR3, as DNA: TGTGCCAGCAGTGAATTCGGGACAGGGTCGACACCCCTCCACTTT. This gives the protein CASSEFGTGSTPLHF.

The chain recombines TRBV9 with TRBJ1-2, with TRBD1 identical over 8 bases. CDR1 and CDR2 from the germline V gene are SGDLS and YYNGEE. V was clipped by 0 bases and J by 5 bases; unmatched bases: 6. The CDR3 is made up of 15 amino acids. CDR3 coding DNA: TGTGCCAGCAGCGTAGGGTTGGACAGGGTATATGGCTACACCTTC. It specifies CASSVGLDRVYGYTF. The variable domain in full, with the rest retrieved from reference TRBV9 and TRBJ1-2, is DSGVTQTPKHLITATGQRVTLRCSPRSGDLSVYWYQQSLDQGLQFLIQYYNGEERAKGNILERFSAQQFPDLHSELNLSSLELGDSALYFCASSVGLDRVYGYTFGSGTRLTVV.

The rearrangement uses TRBV6-5 and TRBJ2-2; D is ambiguous. Trimming removed 2 bases from V and 5 bases from J, with 6 bases in between. There are 13 residues in the CDR3. Germline assignment: CDR1 MNHEY and CDR2 SVGAGI. The chain's CDR3 is CASSYEGTGELFF. The DNA for the CDR3 is TGTGCCAGCAGTTACGAAGGAACCGGGGAGCTGTTTTTT.

The V and J genes are TRBV9 and TRBJ1-3, with 10 bases identical to TRBD1. The CDR3 has 15 amino acids. Germline V lookup: CDR1 SGDLS, CDR2 YYNGEE. With 2 bases clipped from V and 4 bases from J, the junction kept 3 bases outside the gene matches. This chain's CDR3 is CASSVQTGGGNTIYF. CDR3 DNA sequence: TGTGCCAGCAGCGTCCAGACAGGGGGCGGAAACACCATATATTTT.

The V gene is TRBV24-1, the J gene TRBJ1-2; tentatively, D is TRBD1 (6 bases). The CDR3 totals 18 residues. The ends were cut back, 3 bases at V and 2 bases at J, with 21 bases in the middle. Per the germline V gene, CDR1 is KGHDR and CDR2 is SFDVKD. The CDR3 loop reads CATSDHPGGPSPNYGYTF. The CDR3 DNA is TGTGCCACCAGTGATCACCCGGGGGGCCCCAGCCCCAACTATGGCTACACCTTC.

The V call is TRBV7-9, the J call TRBJ1-1, with D maybe TRBD1 (5 bases). The germline V gene has CDR1 SEHNR and CDR2 FQNEAQ (reference sequence). CDR3 length: 15 amino acids. The V end lost 1 base, the J end lost 0 bases, and 9 bases lay between the germline ends. In nucleotides, the CDR3 is TGTGCCAGCAGCTTAGGGGCAGGGATGAACACTGAAGCTTTCTTT. This gives the protein CASSLGAGMNTEAFF.

This chain joins TRBV28 and TRBJ1-5; no reliable D call. Looked up from germline, CDR1 is MDHEN and CDR2 is SYDVKM. Trimming took off 1 base at V and 0 bases at J, with 13 bases between the two ends. The CDR3 length is 17 residues. CDR3 bases: TGTGCCAGCAGTTTATATGTATACCCGTATAGCAATCAGCCCCAGCATTTT. Translation: CASSLYVYPYSNQPQHF.

This chain joins TRBV20-1 and TRBJ2-1, with D unclear. The CDR3 totals 11 residues. Trimming stripped 5 bases from V and 7 bases from J, with 9 bases between. Germline lookup yields CDR1 DFQATT and CDR2 SNEGSKA (reference sequence). The CDR3 here is CSALLGNEQFF. The CDR3 DNA reads TGCAGTGCTCTTCTGGGGAATGAGCAGTTCTTC.

The chain couples TRBV9 to TRBJ2-1; TRBD2 aligns across 8 bases. CDR1 and CDR2 from the germline V gene are SGDLS and YYNGEE. The CDR3 is made up of 20 amino acids. Trimming took 3 bases from V and 0 from J; bases not matched to a gene: 17. The chain's CDR3 is CASSGTISGGPPSSYNEQFF. The CDR3 DNA reads as TGTGCCAGCAGCGGAACGATCAGCGGGGGTCCCCCGAGCTCCTACAATGAGCAGTTCTTC.

The chain couples TRBV29-1 to TRBJ1-2, with a possible D match to TRBD1 (5 bases). In germline, CDR1 is SQVTM, CDR2 ANQGSEA. Trimming removed 1 base at V and 0 bases at J, with 15 bases between. The CDR3 spans 16 residues. CDR3 loop: CSVEAGRGRANYGYTF. The CDR3 nucleotides are TGCAGCGTTGAAGCAGGGAGGGGACGAGCTAACTATGGCTACACCTTC.

The chain uses TRBV4-2 and TRBJ2-1; D is possibly TRBD2 (6 bases). The CDR3 has 17 residues. V was clipped by 0 bases and J by 5 bases, with 17 bases between them. Germline assignment: CDR1 LGHNA and CDR2 YNFKEQ. CDR3 DNA: TGTGCCAGCAGCCAAGAAACTAGCCTGCATAACAACAATGAGCAGTTCTTC. This translates into CASSQETSLHNNNEQFF.

The chain employs TRBV27 and TRBJ1-2; D not resolved. V was pared by 8 bases and J by 2 bases, with 9 bases between. The germline gives CDR1 MNHEY, CDR2 SMNVEV (reference sequence). The CDR3 consists of 12 residues. Here the CDR3 DNA reads TGTGCCAGCGCGGACCCCAACTATGGCTACACCTTC. This translates into CASADPNYGYTF.

V is TRBV11-2 and J is TRBJ2-3; D not resolved. Trimming took 4 bases from V and 2 from J, leaving 7 bases between them. The CDR3 is 13 residues long. Germline V lookup: CDR1 SGHAT, CDR2 FQNNGV. CDR3 residues: CASSSLITDTQYF. The CDR3 bases are TGTGCCAGCAGCTCGCTGATCACAGATACGCAGTATTTT.

This clone was seen more than once but under ten times. The chain couples TRBV5-1 to TRBJ2-2; TRBD1 matches at 7 bases. After removal of 2 bases from V and 6 bases from J, the junction contained 4 bases not matched to a gene. Germline CDR1 reads SGHRS; CDR2 reads YFSETQ. There are 14 residues in the CDR3. The CDR3 here is CASSLPTGPGELFF. In DNA, the CDR3 is TGCGCCAGCAGCTTACCGACAGGGCCCGGGGAGCTGTTTTTT.

The chain is built from TRBV7-9 and TRBJ2-1, with 7 bases aligning to TRBD2. V lost 4 bases to trimming and J lost 6 bases; unmatched junction nucleotides: 3. Germline V gene lookup returns CDR1 SEHNR and CDR2 FQNEAQ (reference sequence). The CDR3 spans 13 residues. The CDR3 sequence is CASSSGTTNEQFF. The CDR3 bases are TGTGCCAGCAGCTCCGGGACTACCAATGAGCAGTTCTTC. The complete variable domain, with remaining parts taken from reference TRBV7-9 and TRBJ2-1, reads DTGVSQNPRHKITKRGQNVTFRCDPISEHNRLYWYRQTLGQGPEFLTYFQNEAQLEKSRLLSDRFSAERPKGSFSTLEIQRTEQGDSAMYLCASSSGTTNEQFFGPGTRLTVL.

This chain links TRBV29-1 with TRBJ1-2; D is ambiguous. CDR1 is SQVTM and CDR2 is ANQGSEA in the germline V gene. The CDR3 has 14 amino acids. Between the trimmed V and J ends, which lost 4 bases and 1 base, there was a span of 13 bases. CDR3 sequence: CSVGEALFNYGYTF. In nucleotides, the CDR3 is TGCAGCGTTGGCGAGGCCTTATTTAACTATGGCTACACCTTC. Looking up the rest from reference TRBV29-1 and TRBJ1-2 gives the full variable domain: SAVISQKPSRDICQRGTSLTIQCQVDSQVTMMFWYRQQPGQSLTLIATANQGSEATYESGFVIDKFPISRPNLTFSTLTVSNMSPEDSSIYLCSVGEALFNYGYTFGSGTRLTVV.

The V and J genes are TRBV29-1 and TRBJ1-4; TRBD1 might be the D (6 bases). Germline values: CDR1 SQVTM, CDR2 ANQGSEA. V was pared by 4 bases and J by 0 bases, with 15 bases between. The CDR3 is 16 residues long. DNA of the CDR3: TGCAGCGTTGGGGGGACACAGAAACCAACTAATGAAAAACTGTTTTTT. Translation: CSVGGTQKPTNEKLFF.

The V and J genes are TRBV7-2 and TRBJ1-3; TRBD1 aligns across 8 bases. Unmatched junction bases numbered 3, after V lost 2 bases and J lost 3 bases. Germline CDR1 SGHTA, CDR2 FQGNSA. This CDR3 contains 15 residues. In DNA form, the CDR3 reads TGTGCCAGCAGCTTATCAGGGGGCTTTGGAAACACCATATATTTT. This encodes CASSLSGGFGNTIYF.

The rearrangement uses TRBV29-1 and TRBJ2-3; D is uncertain. V was trimmed by 3 bases and J by 0 bases, leaving 4 bases between them. Per the germline V gene, CDR1 is SQVTM and CDR2 is ANQGSEA. The CDR3 has 12 residues. The CDR3 spells CSVETSTDTQYF. The DNA of the CDR3 is TGCAGCGTTGAGACTAGCACAGATACGCAGTATTTT.

The chain links TRBV5-1 to TRBJ1-2; TRBD1 matches at 8 bases. There are 14 residues in the CDR3. Germline CDR1 SGHRS, CDR2 YFSETQ. The V segment lost 0 bases and the J segment 8 bases; nucleotides outside the gene matches: 6. CDR3 bases: TGCGCCAGCAGCTTGGGACAGGGGCACGGGGGCTACACCTTC. It specifies CASSLGQGHGGYTF.